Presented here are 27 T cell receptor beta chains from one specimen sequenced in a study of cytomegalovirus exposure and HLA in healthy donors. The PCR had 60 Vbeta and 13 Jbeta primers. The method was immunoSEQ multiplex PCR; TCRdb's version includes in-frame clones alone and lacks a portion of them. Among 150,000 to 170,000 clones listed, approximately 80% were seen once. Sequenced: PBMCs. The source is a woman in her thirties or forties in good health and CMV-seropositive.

CDR3 protein: CASSLVSGRESTQYF. The CDR3 nucleotides are TGCGCCAGCAGCTTGGTTAGCGGGAGGGAAAGCACGCAGTATTTT. The chain uses TRBV5-1 and TRBJ2-3; 11 bases agree with TRBD2. This CDR3 is 15 amino acids long. Germline V gene data show CDR1 as SGHRS and CDR2 as YFSETQ. V lost 0 bases, J lost 9 bases, and 6 bases stayed unmatched.

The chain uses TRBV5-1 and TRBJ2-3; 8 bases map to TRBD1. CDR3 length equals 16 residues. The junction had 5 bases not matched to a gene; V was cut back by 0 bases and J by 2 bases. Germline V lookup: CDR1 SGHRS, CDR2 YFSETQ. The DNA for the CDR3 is TGCGCCAGCAGCTTGGTTGCAGGGGGCCTCACAGATACGCAGTATTTT. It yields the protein CASSLVAGGLTDTQYF.

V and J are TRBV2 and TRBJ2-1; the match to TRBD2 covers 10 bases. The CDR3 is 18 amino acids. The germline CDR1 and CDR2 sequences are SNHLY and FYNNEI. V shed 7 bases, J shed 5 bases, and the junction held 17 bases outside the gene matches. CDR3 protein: CASKVRRSAGGVNNEQFF. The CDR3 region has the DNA TGTGCCAGCAAAGTCCGAAGATCAGCGGGAGGGGTAAACAATGAGCAGTTCTTC.

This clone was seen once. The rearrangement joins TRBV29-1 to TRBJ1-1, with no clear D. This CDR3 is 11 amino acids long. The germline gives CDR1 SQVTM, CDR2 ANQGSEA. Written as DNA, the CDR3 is TGCACCACCGGTAAGAACACTGAAGCTTTCTTT. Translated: CTTGKNTEAFF.

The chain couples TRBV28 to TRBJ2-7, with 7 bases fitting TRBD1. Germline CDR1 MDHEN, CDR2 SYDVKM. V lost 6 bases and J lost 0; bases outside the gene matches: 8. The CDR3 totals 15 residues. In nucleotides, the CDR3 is TGTGCCAGCAGCTCGACAGGGCAGAGCTCCTACGAGCAGTACTTC. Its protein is CASSSTGQSSYEQYF.

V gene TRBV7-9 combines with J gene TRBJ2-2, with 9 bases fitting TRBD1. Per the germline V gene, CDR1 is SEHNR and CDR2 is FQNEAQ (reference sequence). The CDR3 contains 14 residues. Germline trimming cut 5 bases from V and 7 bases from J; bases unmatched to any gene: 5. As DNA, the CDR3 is TGTGCCAGCAGCCCCTGGACAGGGGACGGGGAGCTGTTTTTT. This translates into CASSPWTGDGELFF.

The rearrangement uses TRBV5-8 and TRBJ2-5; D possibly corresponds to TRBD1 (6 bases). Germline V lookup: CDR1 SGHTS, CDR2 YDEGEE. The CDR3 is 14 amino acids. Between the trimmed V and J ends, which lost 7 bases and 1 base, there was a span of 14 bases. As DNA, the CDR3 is TGTGCCAGCCCCCCCAGGACAGTCCAAGAGACCCAGTACTTC. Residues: CASPPRTVQETQYF.

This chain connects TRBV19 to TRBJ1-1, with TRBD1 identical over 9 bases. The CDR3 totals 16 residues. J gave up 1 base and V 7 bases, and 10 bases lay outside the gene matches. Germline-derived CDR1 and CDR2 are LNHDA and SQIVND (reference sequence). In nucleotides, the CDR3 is TGTGCCAGTACCCTATGGGGGACAGGGAAGAACACTGAAGCTTTCTTT. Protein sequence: CASTLWGTGKNTEAFF.

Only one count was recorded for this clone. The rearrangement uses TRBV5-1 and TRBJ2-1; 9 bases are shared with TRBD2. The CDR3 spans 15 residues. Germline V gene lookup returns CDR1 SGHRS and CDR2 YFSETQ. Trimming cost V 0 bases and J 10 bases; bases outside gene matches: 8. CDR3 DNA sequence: TGCGCCAGCAGCTTGGGGAGCGGGAGGCTATCCGAGCAGTTCTTC. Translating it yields CASSLGSGRLSEQFF.

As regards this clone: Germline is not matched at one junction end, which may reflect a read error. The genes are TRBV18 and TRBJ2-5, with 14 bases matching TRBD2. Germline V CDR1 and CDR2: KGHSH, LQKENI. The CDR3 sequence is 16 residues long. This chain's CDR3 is CASSPGLAGAQVTQYF. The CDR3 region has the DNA TGTGCCAGCTCACCGGGACTAGCGGGAGCGCAAGTGACCCAGTACTTC.

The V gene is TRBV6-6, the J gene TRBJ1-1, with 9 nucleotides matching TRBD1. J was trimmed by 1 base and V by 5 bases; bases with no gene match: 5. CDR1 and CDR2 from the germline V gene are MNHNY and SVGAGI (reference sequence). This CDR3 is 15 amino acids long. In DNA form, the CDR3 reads TGTGCCAGCAGTCAGACAGGGGGAGAGAACACTGAAGCTTTCTTT. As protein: CASSQTGGENTEAFF.

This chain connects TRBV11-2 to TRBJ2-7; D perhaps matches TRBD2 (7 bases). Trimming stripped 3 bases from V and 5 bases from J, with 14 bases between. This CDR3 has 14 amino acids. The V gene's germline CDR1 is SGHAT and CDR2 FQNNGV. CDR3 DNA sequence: TGTGCCAGCAGCTTTTCACAGGGAGGGGACGAGCAGTACTTC. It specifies CASSFSQGGDEQYF.

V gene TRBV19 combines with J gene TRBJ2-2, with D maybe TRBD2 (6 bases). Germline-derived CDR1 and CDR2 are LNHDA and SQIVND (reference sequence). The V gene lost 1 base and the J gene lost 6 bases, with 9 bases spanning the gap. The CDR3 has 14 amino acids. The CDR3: CASSIAGVSGELFF. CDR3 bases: TGTGCCAGTAGTATAGCGGGAGTTTCCGGGGAGCTGTTTTTT.

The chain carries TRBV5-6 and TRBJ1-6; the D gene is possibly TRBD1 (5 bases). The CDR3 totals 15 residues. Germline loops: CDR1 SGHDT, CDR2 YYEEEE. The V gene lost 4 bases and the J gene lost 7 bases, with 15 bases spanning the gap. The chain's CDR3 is CASSRRGSQNSPLHF. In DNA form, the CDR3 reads TGTGCCAGCAGCAGGCGGGGCTCTCAGAATTCACCCCTCCACTTT.

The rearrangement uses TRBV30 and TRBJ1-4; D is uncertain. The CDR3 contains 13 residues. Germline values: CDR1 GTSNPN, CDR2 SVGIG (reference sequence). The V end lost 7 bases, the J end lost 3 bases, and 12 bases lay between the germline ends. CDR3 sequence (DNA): TGTGCCTCACCGCGTGGAGCTAATGAAAAACTGTTTTTT. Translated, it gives CASPRGANEKLFF.

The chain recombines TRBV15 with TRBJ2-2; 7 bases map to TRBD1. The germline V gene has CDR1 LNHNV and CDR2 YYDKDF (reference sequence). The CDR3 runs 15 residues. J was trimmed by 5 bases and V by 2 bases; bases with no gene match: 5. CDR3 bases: TGTGCCACCAGCAGATTCGACAGGGAAACCGGGGAGCTGTTTTTT. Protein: CATSRFDRETGELFF.

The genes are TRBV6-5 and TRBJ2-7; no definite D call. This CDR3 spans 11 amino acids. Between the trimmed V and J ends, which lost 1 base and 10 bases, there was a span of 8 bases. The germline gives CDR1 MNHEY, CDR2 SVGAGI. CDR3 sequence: CASSYLDSQYF. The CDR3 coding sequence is TGTGCCAGCAGTTACTTGGATAGCCAGTACTTC.

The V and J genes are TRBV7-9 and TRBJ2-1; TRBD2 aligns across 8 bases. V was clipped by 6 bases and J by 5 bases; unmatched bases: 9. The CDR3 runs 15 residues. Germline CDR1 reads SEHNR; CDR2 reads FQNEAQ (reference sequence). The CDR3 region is CASRPGTRTHNEQFF. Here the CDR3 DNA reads TGTGCCAGCAGACCCGGGACTAGGACACACAATGAGCAGTTCTTC.

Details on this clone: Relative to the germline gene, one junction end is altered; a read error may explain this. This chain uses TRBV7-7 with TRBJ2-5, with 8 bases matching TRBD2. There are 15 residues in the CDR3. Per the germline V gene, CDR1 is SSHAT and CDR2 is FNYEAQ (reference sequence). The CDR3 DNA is TGTGCTAGCAGCTTTCGGGAGGGCCGTCGGGAGACCCAGTACTTC. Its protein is CASSFREGRRETQYF.

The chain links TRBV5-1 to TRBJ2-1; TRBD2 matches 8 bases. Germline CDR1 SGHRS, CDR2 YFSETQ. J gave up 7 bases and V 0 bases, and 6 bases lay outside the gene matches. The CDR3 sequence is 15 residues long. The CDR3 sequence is CASSLDLGGGNEQFF. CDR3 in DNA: TGCGCCAGCAGCTTGGACCTCGGGGGGGGGAATGAGCAGTTCTTC.

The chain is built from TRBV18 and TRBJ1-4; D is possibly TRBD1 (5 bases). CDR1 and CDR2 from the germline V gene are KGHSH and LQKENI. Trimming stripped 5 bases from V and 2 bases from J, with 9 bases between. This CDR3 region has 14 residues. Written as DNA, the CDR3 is TGTGCCAGCTCAGCAGGGCCGACTAATGAAAAACTGTTTTTT. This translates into CASSAGPTNEKLFF.

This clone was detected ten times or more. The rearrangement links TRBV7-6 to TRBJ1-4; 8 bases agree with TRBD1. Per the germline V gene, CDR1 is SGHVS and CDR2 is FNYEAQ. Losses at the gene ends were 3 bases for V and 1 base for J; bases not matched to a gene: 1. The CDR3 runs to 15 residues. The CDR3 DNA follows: TGTGCCAGCAGCTTGACAGGGGTAACTAATGAAAAACTGTTTTTT. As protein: CASSLTGVTNEKLFF.

CDR3 sequence: CASLPGLAGVYEQYF. The CDR3 nucleotides read TGTGCCAGCCTCCCGGGGCTAGCGGGAGTTTACGAGCAGTACTTC. The rearrangement uses TRBV2 and TRBJ2-7; 10 bases match TRBD2. The CDR3 is 15 residues long. Germline V gives CDR1 SNHLY, CDR2 FYNNEI. V trimming: 8 bases; J trimming: 4 bases; junction bases outside the gene matches: 11.

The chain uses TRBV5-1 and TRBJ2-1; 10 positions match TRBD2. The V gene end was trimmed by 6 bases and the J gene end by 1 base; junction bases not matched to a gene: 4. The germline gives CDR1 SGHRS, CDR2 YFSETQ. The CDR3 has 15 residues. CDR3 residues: CASTNSGGSYNEQFF. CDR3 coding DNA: TGCGCCAGCACAAATAGCGGGGGGTCCTACAATGAGCAGTTCTTC.

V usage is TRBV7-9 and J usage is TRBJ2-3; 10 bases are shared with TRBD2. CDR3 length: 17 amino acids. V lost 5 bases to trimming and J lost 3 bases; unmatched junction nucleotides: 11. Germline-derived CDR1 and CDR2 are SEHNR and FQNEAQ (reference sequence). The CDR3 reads CASSKGASGSRTDTQYF. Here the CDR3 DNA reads TGTGCCAGCAGCAAGGGGGCTAGCGGGAGTAGAACAGATACGCAGTATTTT.

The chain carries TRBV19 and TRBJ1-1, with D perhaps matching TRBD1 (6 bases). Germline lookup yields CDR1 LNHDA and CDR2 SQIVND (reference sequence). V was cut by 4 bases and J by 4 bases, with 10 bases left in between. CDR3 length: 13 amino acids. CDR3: CASSSTGSTEAFF. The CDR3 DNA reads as TGTGCCAGTAGTAGCACAGGGAGCACTGAAGCTTTCTTT.

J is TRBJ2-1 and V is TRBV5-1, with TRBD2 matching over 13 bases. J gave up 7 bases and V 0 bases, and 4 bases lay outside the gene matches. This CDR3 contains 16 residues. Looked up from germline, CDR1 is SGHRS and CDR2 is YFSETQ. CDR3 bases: TGCGCCAGCAGCTTGGGTCGGACTAGCGGGAGAAATGAGCAGTTCTTC. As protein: CASSLGRTSGRNEQFF.